The 13 T cell receptor beta chains listed next were all sequenced from one sample in a study of T cell changes during pregnancy in multiple sclerosis. TCRdb's copy holds only in-frame clones and misses some; the assay was immunoSEQ multiplex PCR. Of 50,000 or so clones detected, about 90% appear once; the ten largest clones hold around 0.5%. This material consisted of CD4+ T cells from peripheral blood mononuclear cells, taken after pregnancy. These receptors all come from a female donor in good health, enrolled as a control in a pregnancy study.

The chain combines TRBV30 with TRBJ2-7; weak D call: TRBD1 (5 bases). Germline V CDR1 and CDR2: GTSNPN, SVGIG (reference sequence). The CDR3 runs 13 residues. V was cut by 1 base and J by 7 bases, with 14 bases left in between. The CDR3 reads CAWSAQGLGEQYF. The CDR3 nucleotides read TGTGCCTGGAGTGCCCAGGGTCTAGGGGAGCAGTACTTC.

The chain links TRBV6-6 to TRBJ1-5, with 7 bases that match TRBD1. The CDR3 consists of 16 residues. CDR1 is MNHNY and CDR2 is SVGAGI in the germline V gene (reference sequence). The V gene end was trimmed by 5 bases and the J gene end by 0 bases; junction bases not matched to a gene: 7. CDR3 nucleotides: TGTGCCAGCAGTCCCCACGGACAGGCTAGCAATCAGCCCCAGCATTTT. Translating gives CASSPHGQASNQPQHF.

The chain uses TRBV4-3 and TRBJ1-3; no reliable D call. Trimming removed 4 bases at V and 2 bases at J, with 21 bases between. The CDR3 contains 18 residues. Looked up from germline, CDR1 is LGHNA and CDR2 is YSLEER. The CDR3 DNA is TGCGCCAGCAGCCCTTCTGTACCCAGAGCGCTGCCTGGAAACACCATATATTTT. As protein: CASSPSVPRALPGNTIYF.

The V call is TRBV19, the J call TRBJ2-1; 8 positions match TRBD2. Germline lookup yields CDR1 LNHDA and CDR2 SQIVND (reference sequence). This CDR3 spans 14 amino acids. V lost 6 bases to trimming and J lost 3 bases; unmatched junction nucleotides: 4. CDR3 sequence reads: CASRMAGGYNEQFF. The CDR3 DNA sequence: TGTGCCAGTAGGATGGCGGGGGGCTACAATGAGCAGTTCTTC. The variable domain in full, completed from reference TRBV19 and TRBJ2-1, reads DGGITQSPKYLFRKEGQNVTLSCEQNLNHDAMYWYRQDPGQGLRLIYYSQIVNDFQKGDIAEGYSVSREKKESFPLTVTSAQKNPTAFYLCASRMAGGYNEQFFGPGTRLTVL.

The chain is built from TRBV19 and TRBJ1-5; D is undetermined. V lost 1 base and J 3 bases, leaving 7 bases between the germline ends. Germline-derived CDR1 and CDR2 are LNHDA and SQIVND (reference sequence). The CDR3 contains 14 residues. This CDR3 is CASSIVQYNQPQHF. CDR3 bases: TGTGCCAGTAGTATAGTACAGTACAATCAGCCCCAGCATTTT. The whole variable domain, filled in from reference TRBV19 and TRBJ1-5, reads DGGITQSPKYLFRKEGQNVTLSCEQNLNHDAMYWYRQDPGQGLRLIYYSQIVNDFQKGDIAEGYSVSREKKESFPLTVTSAQKNPTAFYLCASSIVQYNQPQHFGDGTRLSIL.

The V call is TRBV30, the J call TRBJ1-2; 9 bases are shared with TRBD1. CDR1 and CDR2 (germline): GTSNPN, SVGIG (reference sequence). Trimming cost V 2 bases and J 4 bases; bases outside gene matches: 8. The CDR3 spans 15 residues. In DNA, the CDR3 is TGTGCCTGGAGTTTCCGGGACAGGGTGGGCTATGGCTACACCTTC. It is translated as CAWSFRDRVGYGYTF.

The chain joins TRBV5-6 to TRBJ2-4; TRBD1 might be the D (6 bases). This CDR3 has 15 residues. The V end was cut by 4 bases, the J end by 9 bases, with 20 bases between. From germline, CDR1 is SGHDT and CDR2 YYEEEE. The CDR3 protein is CASSPPQGRFGIQYF. CDR3 bases: TGTGCCAGCAGCCCTCCACAGGGCCGGTTCGGCATTCAGTACTTC.

This sequence joins TRBV23-1 and TRBJ2-7; perhaps TRBD1 as D (5 bases). TRBV23-1 is filed as an ORF, its function uncertain. The CDR3 has 20 residues. V lost 0 bases to trimming and J lost 2 bases, with 26 bases between them. The CDR3 DNA is TGCGCCAGCAGTCAATCGATGACAGTTAATAATCCTATGAAGACCTACGAGCAGTACTTC. The encoded protein is CASSQSMTVNNPMKTYEQYF.

This chain uses TRBV11-3 with TRBJ2-1; TRBD1 might be the D (5 bases). Trimming removed 4 bases from V and 2 bases from J, with 18 bases in between. Germline loops: CDR1 SGHNT, CDR2 YENEEA. CDR3 length equals 17 residues. CDR3 sequence reads: CASSSSYSGKPYNEQFF. In DNA, the CDR3 is TGTGCCAGCAGCTCCTCTTACTCAGGGAAGCCCTACAATGAGCAGTTCTTC.

This chain joins TRBV10-3 and TRBJ2-5, with TRBD2 identical over 11 bases. Per germline, CDR1 ENHRY and CDR2 SYGVKD. The length of the CDR3 is 16 residues. Germline trimming cut 6 bases from V and 2 bases from J; bases unmatched to any gene: 8. CDR3 in DNA: TGTGCCATCAGGCCCGGACTAGCGGGTGAACAAGAGACCCAGTACTTC. Translated: CAIRPGLAGEQETQYF.

This clone occurred a few times. V usage is TRBV12-5 and J usage is TRBJ2-7; TRBD2 is a possible D gene (5 bases). This CDR3 is 16 amino acids long. The germline V gene encodes CDR1 LGHNT and CDR2 FRNRAP. V was cut by 0 bases and J by 2 bases, with 14 bases left in between. CDR3 bases: TGTGCTAGTGGTTTGGTAACGACGGGGATAGCCTACGAGCAGTACTTC. Amino acid sequence: CASGLVTTGIAYEQYF.

The rearrangement joins TRBV7-2 to TRBJ2-3; the match to TRBD1 covers 7 bases. V lost 8 bases and J lost 4; bases outside the gene matches: 12. The germline V gene encodes CDR1 SGHTA and CDR2 FQGNSA. The CDR3 is 15 residues long. Written as DNA, the CDR3 is TGTGCCAGCCTCCCCAACAGGGGCCCCTCAGATACGCAGTATTTT. Protein: CASLPNRGPSDTQYF.

The V call is TRBV19, the J call TRBJ1-2; D might be TRBD1 (5 bases). The CDR3 length is 14 residues. Trimming cost V 5 bases and J 4 bases, with 14 bases left between them. The V gene's germline CDR1 is LNHDA and CDR2 SQIVND (reference sequence). The CDR3 DNA follows: TGTGCCAGTAGTCCTCGCAGCGGGGCCTATGGCTACACCTTC. Translating it yields CASSPRSGAYGYTF.